Listed here are 19 T cell receptor beta chains from one sample, sequenced in a study of early T cells in non-severe SARS-CoV-2 infection. TCRdb redid the calling of the 5' RACE reads with MiXCR, one entry per CDR3 protein. The sample shows tens of thousands of distinct CDR3 sequences, under 6% of them seen only once. Sequencing was carried out using whole blood. These TCRs come from an adult who was a healthcare worker with PCR-confirmed SARS-CoV-2 infection or an uninfected control (not recorded which).

This clonotype showed up many times. This rearrangement joins TRBV28 to TRBJ2-7, with 9 bases fitting TRBD1. J lost 5 bases, V lost 5 bases, and 16 bases had no gene match. The CDR3 sequence is 17 residues long. Germline CDR1 and CDR2: MDHEN and SYDVKM. CDR3 coding DNA: TGTGCCAGCAGTCGACCACTTCTCCGGGACAGGGCAAACGAGCAGTACTTC. This gives the protein CASSRPLLRDRANEQYF.

This rearrangement joins TRBV29-1 to TRBJ2-3; D uncertain. From germline, CDR1 is SQVTM and CDR2 ANQGSEA. The CDR3 runs 14 residues. Deletions cut 7 bases from V and 5 bases from J, with 19 bases between. CDR3 loop: CSAAGPARVDTQYF. CDR3 coding DNA: TGCAGCGCCGCTGGGCCAGCACGGGTAGATACGCAGTATTTT.

This clonotype was detected many times. The chain combines TRBV5-4 with TRBJ1-1, with D perhaps matching TRBD1 (6 bases). Per germline, CDR1 SGHNT and CDR2 YYREEE (reference sequence). V lost 4 bases and J lost 1, with 11 bases in between. CDR3 size: 14 residues. For the CDR3, the DNA is TGTGCCAGCAGCCTACAGGGCTCGAACACTGAAGCTTTCTTT. Amino acids: CASSLQGSNTEAFF.

This clonotype was seen at least ten times. The V call is TRBV27, the J call TRBJ2-3; D is undetermined. Per germline, CDR1 MNHEY and CDR2 SMNVEV (reference sequence). The V end lost 6 bases, the J end lost 1 base, and 17 bases lay between the germline ends. This CDR3 is 16 amino acids long. The CDR3 coding sequence is TGTGCCAGCAGCCCCCTTTCCGCCACCGGCACAGATACGCAGTATTTT. The encoded protein is CASSPLSATGTDTQYF.

The V and J genes are TRBV6-5 and TRBJ1-5, with D tentatively TRBD1 (6 bases). Germline assignment: CDR1 MNHEY and CDR2 SVGAGI. Deletions cut 2 bases from V and 4 bases from J, with 15 bases between. The CDR3 has 16 amino acids. The CDR3 is CASSYDAPGENQPQHF. CDR3 DNA sequence: TGTGCCAGCAGTTACGACGCGCCAGGGGAAAATCAGCCCCAGCATTTT.

At least ten counts were recorded for this clonotype. The chain couples TRBV18 to TRBJ2-3; D may be TRBD2 (6 bases). This CDR3 is built from 14 residues. Germline V gives CDR1 KGHSH, CDR2 LQKENI. V was clipped by 0 bases and J by 11 bases, with 15 bases between them. The CDR3 coding sequence is TGTGCCAGCTCACCACCGACTAGGTCCATAGGGCAGTATTTT. Residues: CASSPPTRSIGQYF.

This clonotype has only a few counts. The V gene is TRBV15, the J gene TRBJ2-1; the match to TRBD1 covers 12 bases. V lost 11 bases, J lost 8 bases, and 10 bases stayed unmatched. CDR3 size: 14 residues. From germline, CDR1 is LNHNV and CDR2 YYDKDF (reference sequence). CDR3 in DNA: TGTGCCGTCTCGGGACAGGGGGCACTGGATGAGCAGTTCTTC. It encodes CAVSGQGALDEQFF.

This clonotype was counted ten times or more. The V gene is TRBV11-3, the J gene TRBJ2-7; TRBD1 might be the D (6 bases). From germline, CDR1 is SGHNT and CDR2 YENEEA. This CDR3 contains 12 residues. Between the trimmed V and J ends, which lost 5 bases and 2 bases, there was a span of 7 bases. The CDR3 spells CASSRDTYEQYF. The CDR3 bases are TGTGCCAGCAGCAGGGACACCTACGAGCAGTACTTC.

This clonotype has just a few counts. The chain combines TRBV5-6 with TRBJ2-1; either TRBD1 or TRBD2 may supply D (5 bases each). The V and J ends lost 1 base and 4 bases respectively, with 15 bases between them. The CDR3 is 16 residues long. CDR1 SGHDT and CDR2 YYEEEE come from the germline V gene. CDR3 sequence (DNA): TGTGCCAGCAGCTTGCTTAGGGGACGATATTACAATGAGCAGTTCTTC. Translating it yields CASSLLRGRYYNEQFF.

Regarding this clonotype: A much larger clonotype is one base distant, so this may be a read error. The chain combines TRBV29-1 with TRBJ2-3, with D maybe TRBD1 (6 bases). The CDR3 is 15 amino acids. Germline V gives CDR1 SQVTM, CDR2 ANQGSEA. The CDR3 reads CGVEVGSGGTDTQYF. CDR3 DNA sequence: TGCGGCGTTGAAGTTGGCTCAGGGGGCACAGATACGCAGTATTTT.

This clonotype was seen repeatedly, ten times or more. The rearrangement joins TRBV6-2 or TRBV6-3 to TRBJ2-1, with D perhaps given as TRBD1 or TRBD2 (5 bases each). Trimming left V 10 bases short and J 9 bases short, with 19 bases between. The CDR3 has 13 amino acids. Germline V gene data show CDR1 as MNHEY and CDR2 as SVGEGT. CDR3 sequence (DNA): TGTGCCATCACCGGGACCAGGTCGGGTGAGCAGTTCTTC. This gives the protein CAITGTRSGEQFF.

In this sample, this clonotype turned up many times. V is TRBV6-5 and J is TRBJ2-1; D not certain. Germline V CDR1 and CDR2: MNHEY, SVGAGI. CDR3 length: 13 amino acids. Trimming removed 5 bases at V and 6 bases at J, with 11 bases between. CDR3 in DNA: TGTGCCAGCAGTGGGAATTGGGTCAATGAGCAGTTCTTC. Translation gives CASSGNWVNEQFF.

This clonotype was picked up a small number of times. In DNA, the CDR3 is TGCAGCGTTGTGGTCCTAGGTGAAAAACTGTTTTTT. Translating gives CSVVVLGEKLFF. The V call is TRBV29-1, the J call TRBJ1-4; D remains unclear. This CDR3 contains 12 residues. The V gene lost 4 bases and the J gene lost 7 bases, with 10 bases spanning the gap. CDR1 and CDR2 (germline): SQVTM, ANQGSEA.

This clonotype was detected ten times or more. In DNA, the CDR3 is TGTGCCAGCAGTGAAGGACTAGACAGGTACGTC. Protein: CASSEGLDRYV. This chain uses TRBV6-1 with TRBJ2-7, with a tentative D call TRBD2 (6 bases). The V and J ends lost 1 base and 12 bases respectively, with 10 bases between them. The CDR3 contains 11 residues. The germline CDR1 and CDR2 sequences are MNHNS and SASEGT.

This clonotype was observed many times. This sequence joins TRBV20-1 and TRBJ2-1, with TRBD2 as a possible D gene (5 bases). Trimming pared 5 bases from V and 4 bases from J, leaving 18 bases between. This CDR3 spans 15 amino acids. Germline loops: CDR1 DFQATT, CDR2 SNEGSKA (reference sequence). In DNA form, the CDR3 reads TGCAGTGCTTCGGACCCGCCGCGGGTTTACAATGAGCAGTTCTTC. Protein: CSASDPPRVYNEQFF.

The table lists this clonotype with a few counts. This chain links TRBV24-1 with TRBJ2-5, with D perhaps TRBD2 (5 bases). The V end lost 0 bases, the J end lost 5 bases, and 15 bases lay between the germline ends. From germline, CDR1 is KGHDR and CDR2 SFDVKD. The CDR3 extends over 16 amino acids. CDR3 loop: CATSDLIRGGGETQYF. The CDR3 DNA is TGTGCCACCAGTGATTTGATTCGGGGTGGCGGGGAGACCCAGTACTTC.

The chain joins TRBV24-1 to TRBJ2-3; either TRBD1 or TRBD2 may supply D (5 bases each). CDR3 length equals 15 residues. The V and J ends lost 5 bases and 0 bases respectively, with 11 bases between them. CDR1 is KGHDR and CDR2 is SFDVKD in the germline V gene. Written as DNA, the CDR3 is TGTGCCACCAGTGTACGGGGCATAAGCACAGATACGCAGTATTTT. The encoded protein is CATSVRGISTDTQYF.

This clonotype appeared many times. The J gene is TRBJ1-2, the V gene TRBV29-1, with a tentative D call TRBD1 (6 bases). CDR1 SQVTM and CDR2 ANQGSEA come from the germline V gene. CDR3 length: 14 residues. V lost 6 bases and J 2 bases, leaving 16 bases between the germline ends. CDR3 coding DNA: TGCAGCGTGGGGGGCCCGGGACAAAACTATGGCTACACCTTC. Its translation is CSVGGPGQNYGYTF.

This clonotype is deemed medium-sized. CDR3 nucleotides: TGCAGCGTTGAGGCTAACACAGATACGCAGTATTTT. Translating it yields CSVEANTDTQYF. This chain uses TRBV29-1 with TRBJ2-3; D remains ambiguous. Germline loops: CDR1 SQVTM, CDR2 ANQGSEA. The CDR3 contains 12 residues. V lost 3 bases and J lost 2, with 6 bases in between.